These 2 T cell receptor beta chains were sequenced from one sample in a study of blood T cell repertoires in COVID-19. The data were produced by immunoSEQ multiplex PCR, yet TCRdb's version contains in-frame clones alone and is incomplete. The table includes some 240,000 clones, 75% to 85% detected once. Specimen: peripheral blood. These TCRs come from a human donor in a cohort sampled during active COVID-19.

V is TRBV19 and J is TRBJ1-3; no definite D call. CDR1 LNHDA and CDR2 SQIVND come from the germline V gene (reference sequence). The CDR3 extends over 14 amino acids. The germline V and J ends were trimmed by 9 bases and 0 bases, with 12 bases remaining between them. The CDR3 coding sequence is TGTGCCAGCCTTCAAGGGAGCTCTGGAAACACCATATATTTT. It encodes CASLQGSSGNTIYF.

This chain uses TRBV19 with TRBJ1-5, with 7 bases matching TRBD1. The CDR3 loop spans 15 amino acids. Trimming removed 6 bases from V and 6 bases from J; junction bases left unmatched: 11. In germline, CDR1 is LNHDA, CDR2 SQIVND (reference sequence). The CDR3 DNA reads TGTGCCAGTAGGGCCCAGACAGGGCTCTCTCAGCCCCAGCATTTT. Amino acid sequence: CASRAQTGLSQPQHF.